Below, one TCR beta chain is given with its context. The data were obtained in a study of CDR3 diversity in severe acne. TCRdb re-analysed the PCR reads in MiXCR, keeping a single row per CDR3 protein. The sample yields approximately 90,000 distinct CDR3 sequences, about 49% seen once. The sequencing sample was made of blood. This TCR was recovered from a male donor with severe acne vulgaris.

The CDR3 DNA sequence: TGCAGCGTGGCCGACAGGGGATTGTCCTACGAGCAGTACTTC. Translated, it gives CSVADRGLSYEQYF. The rearrangement links TRBV29-1 to TRBJ2-7; 8 bases align to TRBD1. CDR1 SQVTM and CDR2 ANQGSEA come from the germline V gene. Trimming took 6 bases from V and 1 from J; bases not matched to a gene: 8. This CDR3 has 14 amino acids.